One and the same sample provided the 26 T cell receptor beta chains below, sequenced in a study of shared clonotypes between healthy human individuals. Generated by immunoSEQ multiplex PCR, the TCRdb table keeps only in-frame clones and is missing some. Here the sample spans about 2,500,000 clones, around 94% being singletons. Sequences were obtained from naive CD4+ T cells sorted from blood. Subset of the sample: CD45RA+ positively selected. The source is a man between 18 and 35 years old in good health.

In this sample, this clone turned up a few times. V gene TRBV21-1 combines with J gene TRBJ2-2; the table gives TRBD2 as D, unverified against the DNA. TRBV21-1 is deemed a pseudogene. This CDR3 has 16 residues. The CDR3 region has the DNA TGTGCCAGCAGCAAAGGACTAGCGGAGAACACCGGGGAGCTGTTTTTT. Translation gives CASSKGLAENTGELFF.

V is TRBV7-3 and J is TRBJ2-7; TRBD1 matches at 8 bases. Germline V gives CDR1 SGHTA, CDR2 FQGTGA. The CDR3 extends over 13 amino acids. Trimming at V came to 5 bases and at J to 9 bases, leaving 9 bases not matched to a gene. CDR3 coding DNA: TGTGCCAGCAGCCTGGACAGGGCAGGAGGGCAGTACTTC. Translation: CASSLDRAGGQYF.

V usage is TRBV11-2 and J usage is TRBJ1-2, with D possibly TRBD1 on 5 matching bases. The CDR3 is made up of 14 amino acids. The germline gives CDR1 SGHAT, CDR2 FQNNGV. The ends were cut back, 3 bases at V and 3 bases at J, with 11 bases in the middle. The CDR3 loop reads CASSLGRADYGYTF. The CDR3 region has the DNA TGTGCCAGCAGCTTGGGCAGGGCAGACTATGGCTACACCTTC.

This clone was picked up one time. The V call is TRBV5-4, the J call TRBJ2-2, with 11 bases aligning to TRBD2. V lost 3 bases and J lost 5; bases outside the gene matches: 6. Germline assignment: CDR1 SGHNT and CDR2 YYREEE (reference sequence). This CDR3 has 16 amino acids. DNA of the CDR3: TGTGCCAGCAGCTATAGCGGGAGGGCCGGGACCGGGGAGCTGTTTTTT. It yields the protein CASSYSGRAGTGELFF. The entire variable domain, with the rest obtained from reference TRBV5-4 and TRBJ2-2, is as follows: ETGVTQSPTHLIKTRGQQVTLRCSSQSGHNTVSWYQQALGQGPQFIFQYYREEENGRGNFPPRFSGLQFPNYSSELNVNALELDDSALYLCASSYSGRAGTGELFFGEGSRLTVL.

The gene calls are TRBV2 and TRBJ1-2; perhaps TRBD1 as D (5 bases). The CDR3 is 14 residues long. Trimming shortened V by 8 bases and J by 4 bases, and 17 bases separated the two germline ends. Germline V gene lookup returns CDR1 SNHLY and CDR2 FYNNEI. The CDR3 region has the DNA TGTGCCAGCTACCCCGAGGCAGGGCTCTATGGCTACACCTTC. It codes for CASYPEAGLYGYTF.

The chain links TRBV11-2 to TRBJ2-7; 9 bases are shared with TRBD1. The CDR3 consists of 14 residues. CDR1 is SGHAT, CDR2 FQNNGV, per germline. Trimming at V came to 1 base and at J to 5 bases, leaving 3 bases not matched to a gene. The CDR3 sequence: CASSLVGTGNEQYF. The CDR3 bases are TGTGCCAGCAGCTTAGTTGGGACAGGGAACGAGCAGTACTTC.

This chain links TRBV10-3 with TRBJ2-5; no definite D call. TRBJ2-7 explains the end of the DNA better; the J call may be wrong. Germline-derived CDR1 and CDR2 are ENHRY and SYGVKD. This CDR3 has 11 residues. The CDR3 nucleotides are TGTGCCATCAGTGAGAGGTACGAGCAGTACTTC. Its translation: CAISERYEQYF.

V and J are TRBV30 and TRBJ1-6; 7 positions match TRBD1. CDR3 length: 17 residues. Germline CDR1 reads GTSNPN; CDR2 reads SVGIG (reference sequence). V lost 3 bases and J lost 2; bases outside the gene matches: 10. The CDR3 here is CAWSRGGQVAYNSPLHF. For the CDR3, the DNA is TGTGCCTGGAGCCGCGGAGGACAGGTGGCCTATAATTCACCCCTCCACTTT.

This chain uses TRBV4-3 with TRBJ2-1; 7 bases match TRBD1. The CDR3 has 15 residues. V dropped 4 bases and J dropped 8; count of bases not matched to a gene: 11. From germline, CDR1 is LGHNA and CDR2 YSLEER. The chain's CDR3 is CASSLRQGALDEQFF. In DNA, the CDR3 is TGCGCCAGCAGCCTCAGACAGGGCGCTCTGGATGAGCAGTTCTTC.

Of note for this clone: Other DNA sequences within the sample encode an identical CDR3. The chain combines TRBV5-1 with TRBJ2-5, with D uncertain. Germline V gene data show CDR1 as SGHRS and CDR2 as YFSETQ. The CDR3 consists of 14 residues. V was cut by 0 bases and J by 2 bases, with 8 bases left in between. The CDR3 DNA reads TGCGCCAGCAGCTTGGCGGCAGTTCAAGAGACCCAGTACTTC. Protein: CASSLAAVQETQYF. Supplemented by reference TRBV5-1 and TRBJ2-5, the full variable domain reads KAGVTQTPRYLIKTRGQQVTLSCSPISGHRSVSWYQQTPGQGLQFLFEYFSETQRNKGNFPGRFSGRQFSNSRSEMNVSTLELGDSALYLCASSLAAVQETQYFGPGTRLLVL.

The chain has TRBV2 and TRBJ2-3; D tentatively reads TRBD1 or TRBD2 (5 bases each). CDR1 is SNHLY, CDR2 FYNNEI, per germline. V gave up 0 bases and J gave up 3 bases, with 13 bases separating them. CDR3 length: 16 residues. CDR3: CASSEAGGRGTDTQYF. DNA of the CDR3: TGTGCCAGCAGTGAAGCCGGAGGAAGGGGAACAGATACGCAGTATTTT.

The chain carries TRBV5-4 and TRBJ2-5; tentative D call: TRBD1 (5 bases). CDR3 length: 14 residues. Trimming took off 3 bases at V and 0 bases at J, with 9 bases between the two ends. The germline CDR1 and CDR2 sequences are SGHNT and YYREEE (reference sequence). CDR3 sequence: CASSSTVNQETQYF. The CDR3 DNA is TGTGCCAGCAGCTCGACAGTTAACCAAGAGACCCAGTACTTC.

The chain carries TRBV7-9 and TRBJ2-3; D is possibly TRBD2 (5 bases). The CDR3 sequence is 14 residues long. The germline V and J ends were trimmed by 5 bases and 2 bases, with 11 bases remaining between them. The germline gives CDR1 SEHNR, CDR2 FQNEAQ (reference sequence). CDR3 amino acids: CASSGGLITDTQYF. DNA of the CDR3: TGTGCCAGCAGCGGTGGACTGATCACAGATACGCAGTATTTT.

This clone was recorded only once. The chain carries TRBV10-3 and TRBJ1-1; D is possibly TRBD1 (5 bases). This CDR3 spans 14 amino acids. The V gene's germline CDR1 is ENHRY and CDR2 SYGVKD. The V end lost 4 bases, the J end lost 1 base, and 10 bases lay between the germline ends. CDR3 protein: CAISAAGGNTEAFF. The DNA for the CDR3 is TGTGCCATCAGTGCGGCCGGGGGGAACACTGAAGCTTTCTTT.

This clone showed up just once. The chain couples TRBV11-2 to TRBJ2-2; D remains unclear. The germline gives CDR1 SGHAT, CDR2 FQNNGV. The CDR3 extends over 15 amino acids. Trimming removed 2 bases from V and 0 bases from J, with 7 bases in between. The CDR3 sequence: CASSLRETNTGELFF. DNA for the CDR3: TGTGCCAGCAGCTTACGCGAAACGAACACCGGGGAGCTGTTTTTT. Full variable domain (rest looked up from reference TRBV11-2 and TRBJ2-2): EAGVAQSPRYKIIEKRQSVAFWCNPISGHATLYWYQQILGQGPKLLIQFQNNGVVDDSQLPKDRFSAERLKGVDSTLKIQPAKLEDSAVYLCASSLRETNTGELFFGEGSRLTVL.

This clone was seen only a few times. This chain links TRBV7-8 with TRBJ2-1; D might be TRBD1 or TRBD2, each matching 10 bases. Trimming took 5 bases from V and 7 from J, leaving 24 bases between them. This CDR3 has 17 amino acids. Germline CDR1 is SGHVS and CDR2 is FQNEAQ. The CDR3 nucleotides read TGTGCCAGCAGCGGAAGACAGGGGGCTAGCGGGAGTAATGAGCAGTTCTTC. This codes for CASSGRQGASGSNEQFF.

The rearrangement uses TRBV20-1 and TRBJ2-7; perhaps TRBD2 as D (5 bases). The CDR3 totals 11 residues. V lost 3 bases, J lost 6 bases, and 9 bases lay in between. CDR1 and CDR2 (germline): DFQATT, SNEGSKA (reference sequence). In DNA form, the CDR3 reads TGCAGTGCTAGGTGGGAGACCGAGCAGTACTTC. Its protein product is CSARWETEQYF.

The rearrangement uses TRBV30 and TRBJ1-4; a possible D gene is TRBD1 (5 bases). The ends were cut back, 3 bases at V and 10 bases at J, with 15 bases in the middle. The CDR3 spans 13 residues. Germline V CDR1 and CDR2: GTSNPN, SVGIG (reference sequence). CDR3 region: CAWSRLGPGKLFF. In nucleotides, the CDR3 is TGTGCCTGGAGCCGCCTGGGACCTGGAAAACTGTTTTTT.

A few counts support this clone. This sequence joins TRBV10-1 and TRBJ1-5, with D perhaps TRBD1 (5 bases). CDR1 WNHNN and CDR2 SYGVQD come from the germline V gene (reference sequence). The CDR3 extends over 15 amino acids. Trimming removed 2 bases from V and 7 bases from J, with 15 bases in between. CDR3 residues: CASSEESGLEQPQHF. The CDR3 DNA follows: TGCGCCAGCAGTGAGGAATCAGGGCTAGAACAGCCCCAGCATTTT.

The genes are TRBV27 and TRBJ2-5; D is uncertain. Germline CDR1 MNHEY, CDR2 SMNVEV (reference sequence). The CDR3 contains 12 residues. Trimming pared 4 bases from V and 0 bases from J, leaving 3 bases between. CDR3 sequence: CASSSYQETQYF. CDR3 sequence (DNA): TGTGCCAGCAGTTCCTACCAAGAGACCCAGTACTTC.

CDR3 in amino acids: CASSETAGYTF. The CDR3 coding sequence is TGTGCCAGCAGTGAAACAGCTGGCTACACCTTC. The rearrangement links TRBV25-1 to TRBJ1-2; D call uncertain. Looked up from germline, CDR1 is MGHDK and CDR2 is SYGVNS. The CDR3 spans 11 residues. V was trimmed by 2 bases and J by 7 bases, leaving 5 bases between them.

The V call is TRBV7-2, the J call TRBJ1-5; D ambiguous. V was trimmed by 4 bases and J by 5 bases, leaving 12 bases between them. The CDR3 runs to 14 residues. The germline V gene encodes CDR1 SGHTA and CDR2 FQGNSA. The CDR3 DNA sequence: TGTGCCAGCAGCTCGAGTATCGACCATCAGCCCCAGCATTTT. Encoded protein: CASSSSIDHQPQHF.

Worth noting for this clone: Other DNA sequences of this sample code for an identical CDR3. J is TRBJ1-5 and V is TRBV15; D uncertain. The CDR3 has 14 amino acids. Trimming took off 1 base at V and 2 bases at J, with 6 bases between the two ends. From germline, CDR1 is LNHNV and CDR2 YYDKDF (reference sequence). The CDR3 protein is CATSRAGGNQPQHF. In DNA form, the CDR3 reads TGTGCCACCAGCAGAGCCGGGGGCAATCAGCCCCAGCATTTT. Full variable domain (missing parts from reference TRBV15 and TRBJ1-5): DAMVIQNPRYQVTQFGKPVTLSCSQTLNHNVMYWYQQKSSQAPKLLFHYYDKDFNNEADTPDNFQSRRPNTSFCFLDIRSPGLGDTAMYLCATSRAGGNQPQHFGDGTRLSIL.

The chain combines TRBV29-1 with TRBJ2-3; D gene unclear. The ends were cut back, 3 bases at V and 0 bases at J, with 7 bases in the middle. The CDR3 covers 13 residues. Germline V lookup: CDR1 SQVTM, CDR2 ANQGSEA. CDR3 residues: CSVDWASTDTQYF. Here the CDR3 DNA reads TGCAGCGTTGATTGGGCAAGCACAGATACGCAGTATTTT.

This clone was observed once. Distinct nucleotide sequences in the sample also encode this CDR3. The genes are TRBV18 and TRBJ2-3; D is undetermined. The CDR3 consists of 13 residues. Germline CDR1 KGHSH, CDR2 LQKENI. Trimming stripped 0 bases from V and 6 bases from J, with 7 bases between. The CDR3 sequence: CASSPPAGDTQYF. DNA for the CDR3: TGTGCCAGCTCACCACCGGCTGGGGATACGCAGTATTTT. The variable domain in full, completed from reference TRBV18 and TRBJ2-3, reads NAGVMQNPRHLVRRRGQEARLRCSPMKGHSHVYWYRQLPEEGLKFMVYLQKENIIDESGMPKERFSAEFPKEGPSILRIQQVVRGDSAAYFCASSPPAGDTQYFGPGTRLTVL.

The chain carries TRBV4-3 and TRBJ2-3; 7 positions match TRBD2. The V gene's germline CDR1 is LGHNA and CDR2 YSLEER. There are 13 residues in the CDR3. V lost 0 bases to trimming and J lost 7 bases; unmatched junction nucleotides: 1. The CDR3 DNA reads as TGCGCCAGCAGCCAAGAGGGGGGGTATACGCAGTATTTT. This translates into CASSQEGGYTQYF.